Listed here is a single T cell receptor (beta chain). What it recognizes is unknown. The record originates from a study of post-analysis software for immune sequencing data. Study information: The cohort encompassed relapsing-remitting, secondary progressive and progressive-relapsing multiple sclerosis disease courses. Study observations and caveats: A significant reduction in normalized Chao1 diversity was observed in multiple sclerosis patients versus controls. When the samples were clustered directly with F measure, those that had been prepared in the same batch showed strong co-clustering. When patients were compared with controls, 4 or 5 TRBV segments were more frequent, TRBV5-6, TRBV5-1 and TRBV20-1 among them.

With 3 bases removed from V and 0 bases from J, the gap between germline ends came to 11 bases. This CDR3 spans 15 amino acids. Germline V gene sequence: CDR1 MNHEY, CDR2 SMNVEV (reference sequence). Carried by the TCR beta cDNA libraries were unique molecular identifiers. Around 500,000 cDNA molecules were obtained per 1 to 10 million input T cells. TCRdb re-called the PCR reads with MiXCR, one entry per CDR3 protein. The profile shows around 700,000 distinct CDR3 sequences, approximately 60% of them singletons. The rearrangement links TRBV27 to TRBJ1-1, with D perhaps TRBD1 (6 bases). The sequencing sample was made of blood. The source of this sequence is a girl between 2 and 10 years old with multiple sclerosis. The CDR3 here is CASSFTGTMNTEAFF. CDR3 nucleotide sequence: TGTGCCAGCAGTTTTACAGGGACAATGAACACTGAAGCTTTCTTT.